These T cell receptor beta chains were read from a single sample in a study of graft-versus-host responses after intestinal transplantation. Sequencing used immunoSEQ multiplex PCR; TCRdb keeps in-frame clones, though not all of them. The sample lists about 15,000 clones, roughly 35% occurring once. The specimen comprised alloreactive CD4+ T cells from a mixed lymphocyte reaction culture, sampled before intestinal transplant. The receptor source for this set is a human patient who received an intestinal transplant. Both conserved end residues are trimmed from each CDR3.

v_gene: TRBV9
j_gene: TRBJ2-1
CDR3aa: ASSVRLAGLNEQF

v_gene: TRBV5-1
j_gene: TRBJ2-7
CDR3aa: ASSLMGYGYEQY

v_gene: TRBV7-9
j_gene: TRBJ1-4
CDR3aa: ATGRVEETNEKLF

v_gene: TRBV11-2
j_gene: TRBJ2-6
CDR3aa: ASSYRSGANVLT

v_gene: TRBV5-1
j_gene: TRBJ2-2
CDR3aa: ASSYTPNRRAGELF

v_gene: TRBV2
j_gene: TRBJ1-5
CDR3aa: ASRPTGVNQPQH

v_gene: TRBV7-6
j_gene: TRBJ1-1
CDR3aa: ASRSGGGTDRATEAF

v_gene: TRBV29-1
j_gene: TRBJ2-7
CDR3aa: SAVGGVYEQY

v_gene: TRBV7-2
j_gene: TRBJ2-3
CDR3aa: ASSQGGRGGDTQY

v_gene: TRBV13
j_gene: TRBJ2-7
CDR3aa: ASSSSGGTGYEQY

v_gene: TRBV6-6
j_gene: TRBJ2-7
CDR3aa: ASSWTGGETYEQY

v_gene: TRBV28
j_gene: TRBJ1-1
CDR3aa: ASRRDTEAF

v_gene: TRBV6-6
j_gene: TRBJ1-2
CDR3aa: ASSYRADYGYT

v_gene: TRBV7-2
j_gene: TRBJ2-1
CDR3aa: ASSSLGVSYNEQF

v_gene: TRBV28
j_gene: TRBJ1-5
CDR3aa: ASSPTGGRYSNQPQH

v_gene: TRBV6-5
j_gene: TRBJ1-4
CDR3aa: ASSGRHLTNEKLF

v_gene: TRBV2
j_gene: TRBJ2-2
CDR3aa: ASKGTGRTGELF

v_gene: TRBV6-5
j_gene: TRBJ1-1
CDR3aa: ASSLGGRGLQAF

v_gene: TRBV5-4
j_gene: TRBJ1-3
CDR3aa: ASSSGGSSGNTIY

v_gene: TRBV20-1
j_gene: TRBJ2-5
CDR3aa: SATRSATQY

v_gene: TRBV5-1
j_gene: TRBJ2-5
CDR3aa: ASSPRTGWEETQY

v_gene: TRBV5-1
j_gene: TRBJ1-2
CDR3aa: ASSLTGGSNYGYT

v_gene: TRBV4-2
j_gene: TRBJ2-5
CDR3aa: ASSQESRRETQY

v_gene: TRBV6-1
j_gene: TRBJ1-2
CDR3aa: ASRPRQGAHYGYT

v_gene: TRBV14
j_gene: TRBJ2-2
CDR3aa: ASRQNTGELF

v_gene: TRBV5-1
j_gene: TRBJ2-1
CDR3aa: ASSLQSGNNEQF

v_gene: TRBV6-5
j_gene: TRBJ1-2
CDR3aa: ASRGQGLDYGYT

v_gene: TRBV30
j_gene: TRBJ2-7
CDR3aa: AWSVSMGVYEQY

v_gene: TRBV7-9
j_gene: TRBJ2-3
CDR3aa: ASSLRSLAGAYTDTQY

v_gene: TRBV7-9
j_gene: TRBJ2-2
CDR3aa: ASSYDWTGELF

v_gene: TRBV19
j_gene: TRBJ1-5
CDR3aa: ASTPISARGNQPQH

v_gene: TRBV27
j_gene: TRBJ1-3
CDR3aa: ASRDPGEWNTIY

v_gene: TRBV28
j_gene: TRBJ1-2
CDR3aa: ASSLVRGAYGYT

v_gene: TRBV18
j_gene: TRBJ2-7
CDR3aa: ASSPRTTYEQY

v_gene: TRBV5-4
j_gene: TRBJ1-6
CDR3aa: ASSASGTGDSPLH

v_gene: TRBV7-6
j_gene: TRBJ2-7
CDR3aa: ASSQTPGLNYEQY

v_gene: TRBV5-1
j_gene: TRBJ1-1
CDR3aa: ASAWGGENTEAF

v_gene: TRBV19
j_gene: TRBJ2-1
CDR3aa: ASSISGGSYNEQF

v_gene: TRBV4-2
j_gene: TRBJ2-1
CDR3aa: ASSQVPRSGTGPYNEQF

v_gene: TRBV6-5
j_gene: TRBJ1-2
CDR3aa: ASSYSVGFGYT

v_gene: TRBV5-1
j_gene: TRBJ1-1
CDR3aa: ASSNGEGDTEAF

v_gene: TRBV6-1
j_gene: TRBJ2-2
CDR3aa: ASINSRGELF

v_gene: TRBV28
j_gene: TRBJ2-6
CDR3aa: ASRGQVPLSGVNVLT

v_gene: TRBV19
j_gene: TRBJ2-2
CDR3aa: ASSFPQGITGELF

v_gene: TRBV7-3
j_gene: TRBJ2-3
CDR3aa: ASSLGGLAGAAQY

v_gene: TRBV28
j_gene: TRBJ1-2
CDR3aa: ASSLQIYGYT

v_gene: TRBV27
j_gene: TRBJ2-7
CDR3aa: ASSSGGGAYEQY

v_gene: TRBV2
j_gene: TRBJ1-2
CDR3aa: ASSGDREFRYT

v_gene: TRBV11-2
j_gene: TRBJ2-3
CDR3aa: ASSLGGTDTQY

v_gene: TRBV7-9
j_gene: TRBJ2-7
CDR3aa: ASSRGTQREQY

v_gene: TRBV7-3
j_gene: TRBJ2-1
CDR3aa: ASSLIGGEYNEQF

v_gene: TRBV4-1
j_gene: TRBJ1-5
CDR3aa: ASSQGGRAYSNQPQH

v_gene: TRBV5-5
j_gene: TRBJ2-2
CDR3aa: ASSIRPQELLF